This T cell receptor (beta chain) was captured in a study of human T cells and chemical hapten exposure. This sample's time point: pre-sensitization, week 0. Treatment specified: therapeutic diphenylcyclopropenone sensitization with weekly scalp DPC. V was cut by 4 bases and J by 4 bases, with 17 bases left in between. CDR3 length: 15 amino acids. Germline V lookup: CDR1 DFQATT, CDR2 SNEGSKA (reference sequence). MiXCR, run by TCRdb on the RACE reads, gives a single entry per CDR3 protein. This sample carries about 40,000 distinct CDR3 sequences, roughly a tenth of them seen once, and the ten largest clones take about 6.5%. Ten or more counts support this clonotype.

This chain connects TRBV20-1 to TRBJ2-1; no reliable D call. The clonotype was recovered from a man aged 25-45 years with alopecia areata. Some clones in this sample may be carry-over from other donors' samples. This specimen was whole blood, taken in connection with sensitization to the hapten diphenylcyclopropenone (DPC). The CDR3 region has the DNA TGCAGTGCTATGGATGCTAGGGTCGCTTACAATGAGCAGTTCTTC. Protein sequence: CSAMDARVAYNEQFF.